Shown below are 5 T cell receptor beta chains from a single sample sequenced in a study of control samples from healthy donors and cancer patients. Profiled with immunoSEQ multiplex PCR; TCRdb holds only in-frame clones, not every one. The data hold over 150,000 clones, with about 93% observed a single time. Input material: blood. These receptors were taken from a man between 18 and 35 years old in good health.

The V and J genes are TRBV19 and TRBJ1-5; 9 bases agree with TRBD1. Germline V gives CDR1 LNHDA, CDR2 SQIVND (reference sequence). This CDR3 is 15 amino acids long. The V segment lost 8 bases and the J segment 5 bases; nucleotides outside the gene matches: 10. The CDR3 spells CASRTRDRVYQPQHF. The CDR3 DNA reads TGTGCCAGTCGCACCCGGGACAGGGTGTATCAGCCCCAGCATTTT.

This rearrangement joins TRBV4-2 to TRBJ1-4, with 7 bases aligning to TRBD1. Per germline, CDR1 LGHNA and CDR2 YNFKEQ. CDR3 length: 16 amino acids. Germline trimming cut 0 bases from V and 7 bases from J; bases unmatched to any gene: 8. CDR3 nucleotides: TGTGCCAGCAGCCAAGATGGGGACAGAGGAGGTGAAAAACTGTTTTTT. This sequence encodes CASSQDGDRGGEKLFF.

The chain carries TRBV6-5 and TRBJ2-2; D perhaps matches TRBD1 (6 bases). Germline V gene sequence: CDR1 MNHEY, CDR2 SVGAGI. The CDR3 totals 15 residues. V was shortened by 6 bases and J by 0 bases, with 11 bases between the two germline ends. CDR3 amino acids: CASRRTETNTGELFF. DNA for the CDR3: TGTGCCAGCAGAAGGACAGAGACGAACACCGGGGAGCTGTTTTTT.

V usage is TRBV6-6 and J usage is TRBJ2-1; 12 nucleotides align to TRBD2. Losses at the gene ends were 6 bases for V and 7 bases for J; bases not matched to a gene: 10. In germline, CDR1 is MNHNY, CDR2 SVGAGI (reference sequence). The CDR3 runs 16 residues. For the CDR3, the DNA is TGTGCCAGCAGGCACATTCCTAGCGGGGGGGGAAATGAGCAGTTCTTC. Translating it yields CASRHIPSGGGNEQFF.

This clone was observed once. One junction end does not reproduce the germline sequence, and a read error may be involved. The V and J genes are TRBV3-1 (or the pseudogene TRBV3-2) and TRBJ2-7; TRBD1 aligns across 9 bases. Germline V gives CDR1 LGHDT, CDR2 YNNKEL (reference sequence). CDR3 length equals 17 residues. The CDR3 region has the DNA TGTGCCAGCAGCCAAGGCCTAACCGGGACAGGGAGGTACGGGCAGTACTTC. Translated: CASSQGLTGTGRYGQYF.